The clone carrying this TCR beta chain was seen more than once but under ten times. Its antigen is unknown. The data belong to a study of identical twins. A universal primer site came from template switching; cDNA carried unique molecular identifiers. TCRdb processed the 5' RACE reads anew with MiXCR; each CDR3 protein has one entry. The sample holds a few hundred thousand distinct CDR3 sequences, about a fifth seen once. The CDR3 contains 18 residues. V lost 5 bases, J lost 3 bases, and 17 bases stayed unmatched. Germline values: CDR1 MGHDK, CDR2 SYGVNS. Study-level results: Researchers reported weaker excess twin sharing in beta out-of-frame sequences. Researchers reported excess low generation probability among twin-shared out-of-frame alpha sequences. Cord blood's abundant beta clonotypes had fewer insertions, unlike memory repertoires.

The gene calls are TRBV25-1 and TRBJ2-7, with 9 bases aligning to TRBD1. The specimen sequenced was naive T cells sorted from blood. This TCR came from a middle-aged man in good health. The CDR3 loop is CASSTHLGQGLSGYEQYF. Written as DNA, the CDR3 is TGTGCCAGCAGTACCCACCTGGGACAGGGCCTGTCGGGCTACGAGCAGTACTTC.